The 30 T cell receptor beta chains given below trace back to one sample, sequenced in a study of blood T cells in healthy people across ages. A second about 7 to 11 cycle PCR used barcoded and J-beta primers. Each CDR3 protein gets one entry after TCRdb re-called the 5' RACE reads with MiXCR. The repertoire holds roughly 1.4 million distinct CDR3 sequences, with approximately 59% as singletons. Sequenced: blood. These receptors were obtained from a man younger than 35 in good health.

J is TRBJ2-7 and V is TRBV27; tentatively, D is TRBD2 (5 bases). Per the germline V gene, CDR1 is MNHEY and CDR2 is SMNVEV (reference sequence). The CDR3 totals 15 residues. The germline V and J ends were trimmed by 4 bases and 3 bases, with 16 bases remaining between them. This CDR3 is CASSSLAGNGYEQYF. CDR3 coding DNA: TGTGCCAGCAGTTCCCTGGCGGGCAATGGCTACGAGCAGTACTTC.

The CDR3 nucleotides are TGCGCCAGCAGCCAAATGATCGGCCCCCAAGAGACCCAGTACTTC. This encodes CASSQMIGPQETQYF. V is TRBV4-3 and J is TRBJ2-5, with no clear D. CDR1 LGHNA and CDR2 YSLEER come from the germline V gene. The CDR3 is 15 amino acids. Trimming took 2 bases from V and 1 from J, leaving 11 bases between them.

This clonotype has just a few counts. The chain couples TRBV6-1 to TRBJ2-6; no clear D. The CDR3 has 16 amino acids. Germline loops: CDR1 MNHNS, CDR2 SASEGT. Trimming left V 6 bases short and J 0 bases short, with 12 bases between. This CDR3 is CASSDTMSSGANVLTF. CDR3 bases: TGTGCCAGCAGCGATACGATGAGCTCTGGGGCCAACGTCCTGACTTTC.

A few counts support this clonotype. The chain couples TRBV25-1 to TRBJ1-2; D gene ambiguous. V was trimmed by 6 bases and J by 4 bases, leaving 18 bases between them. Germline loops: CDR1 MGHDK, CDR2 SYGVNS. The CDR3 covers 15 residues. The DNA for the CDR3 is TGTGCCAGCAGCCCTACCTGGGAGGGAGTCTATGGCTACACCTTC. Protein: CASSPTWEGVYGYTF.

A note on this clonotype: Its ends do not fully match the called genes, so a read error is possible. The chain recombines TRBV27 with TRBJ2-4; TRBD1 matches at 7 bases. The germline V gene has CDR1 MNHEY and CDR2 SMNVEV (reference sequence). The CDR3 runs 15 residues. The CDR3: CARRGTVGYGNIQYF. The CDR3 region has the DNA TGTGCCCGCAGAGGGACAGTCGGCTATGGAAACATTCAGTACTTC.

The chain carries TRBV6-4 and TRBJ1-2, with D unclear. This CDR3 has 13 amino acids. V gave up 2 bases and J gave up 4 bases, with 8 bases separating them. Germline values: CDR1 MRHNA, CDR2 SNTAGT. The CDR3 loop reads CASSDVPSYGYTF. CDR3 nucleotides: TGTGCCAGCAGTGACGTCCCCTCCTATGGCTACACCTTC.

The V call is TRBV14, the J call TRBJ1-1, with 7 bases lining up with TRBD1. Unmatched junction bases numbered 6, after V lost 4 bases and J lost 4 bases. Germline loops: CDR1 SGHDN, CDR2 FVKESK. The CDR3 length is 14 residues. In DNA, the CDR3 is TGTGCCAGCAGCCCTCCGACAGGGATCACTGAAGCTTTCTTT. Protein: CASSPPTGITEAFF. Full variable domain (outside the CDR3, taken from reference TRBV14 and TRBJ1-1): EAGVTQFPSHSVIEKGQTVTLRCDPISGHDNLYWYRRVMGKEIKFLLHFVKESKQDESGMPNNRFLAERTGGTYSTLKVQPAELEDSGVYFCASSPPTGITEAFFGQGTRLTVV.

This clonotype occurred once. This chain links TRBV4-3 with TRBJ1-6; D uncertain. CDR1 is LGHNA and CDR2 is YSLEER in the germline V gene. The V and J ends lost 1 base and 15 bases respectively, with 22 bases between them. CDR3 size: 16 residues. The CDR3 here is CASSQGFHTRNSNLHF. The CDR3 DNA reads TGCGCCAGCAGCCAAGGGTTCCATACACGGAATTCAAACCTCCACTTT.

This clonotype has a handful of counts. This chain connects TRBV6-5 to TRBJ2-5; 7 bases align to TRBD2. Looked up from germline, CDR1 is MNHEY and CDR2 is SVGAGI. V lost 7 bases to trimming and J lost 7 bases; unmatched junction nucleotides: 9. This CDR3 has 13 amino acids. The CDR3 nucleotides read TGTGCCAGCACCCGGGGGGATGAACGGACCCAGTACTTC. This encodes CASTRGDERTQYF.

V usage is TRBV7-8 and J usage is TRBJ2-1; D may be TRBD2 (5 bases). The V end was cut by 4 bases, the J end by 6 bases, with 19 bases between. Germline lookup yields CDR1 SGHVS and CDR2 FQNEAQ. There are 16 residues in the CDR3. The CDR3 nucleotides are TGTGCCAGCAGCTCCCTTAGAGCGGAAGAGGGCAATGAGCAGTTCTTC. Translating gives CASSSLRAEEGNEQFF.

In its sample, this clonotype was seen a few times. The chain recombines TRBV12-3 or TRBV12-4 with TRBJ1-6, with a tentative D call TRBD1 (6 bases). This CDR3 is built from 16 residues. With 4 bases removed from V and 0 bases from J, the gap between germline ends came to 10 bases. The CDR3 region is CASSWTESSYNSPLHF. The CDR3 DNA follows: TGTGCCAGCAGTTGGACAGAGAGCTCCTATAATTCACCCCTCCACTTT.

The chain joins TRBV20-1 to TRBJ1-5, with TRBD1 as a possible D gene (5 bases). The V end lost 2 bases, the J end lost 3 bases, and 14 bases lay between the germline ends. The germline CDR1 and CDR2 sequences are DFQATT and SNEGSKA (reference sequence). The CDR3 runs to 15 residues. The CDR3 DNA sequence: TGCAGTGCTAGACGGGACCGGACCTCCAATCAGCCCCAGCATTTT. Its translation: CSARRDRTSNQPQHF.

This clonotype was picked up one time. V and J are TRBV10-2 and TRBJ2-7, with a tentative D call TRBD1 (6 bases). The length of the CDR3 is 17 residues. Germline V lookup: CDR1 WSHSY, CDR2 SAAADI. The ends were cut back, 6 bases at V and 3 bases at J, with 24 bases in the middle. As DNA, the CDR3 is TGCGCCAGCAGCGAGAGGGACACCCAATTTGGTGGCTACGAGCAGTACTTC. As protein: CASSERDTQFGGYEQYF.

The chain recombines TRBV4-1 with TRBJ2-4; D not certain. V lost 1 base, J lost 13 bases, and 14 bases lay in between. The CDR3 covers 13 residues. In germline, CDR1 is MGHRA, CDR2 YSYEKL. The CDR3 DNA is TGCGCCAGCAGCCAAGTTGTGCGAGGCAAGCAGTACTTC. This gives the protein CASSQVVRGKQYF.

This chain joins TRBV12-3 or TRBV12-4 and TRBJ2-7, with a tentative D call TRBD1 (5 bases). Trimming removed 4 bases from V and 0 bases from J, with 22 bases in between. The CDR3 sequence is 18 residues long. In nucleotides, the CDR3 is TGTGCCAGCAGTTGGGGTGGAGTTAGTGGAACAGGCTCCTACGAGCAGTACTTC. Its protein is CASSWGGVSGTGSYEQYF.

For the CDR3, the DNA is TGTGCCAGCAGCTCGGACAGGGTTCGAATCTCTGGCTACACCTTC. It encodes CASSSDRVRISGYTF. This chain connects TRBV5-6 to TRBJ1-2, with 8 bases that match TRBD1. Losses at the gene ends were 3 bases for V and 7 bases for J; bases not matched to a gene: 11. The CDR3 has 15 amino acids. The V gene's germline CDR1 is SGHDT and CDR2 YYEEEE.

The chain carries TRBV12-5 and TRBJ2-5; possibly TRBD1 for D (6 bases). Trimming shortened V by 0 bases and J by 11 bases, and 22 bases separated the two germline ends. The CDR3 is made up of 16 amino acids. Germline values: CDR1 LGHNT, CDR2 FRNRAP. Here the CDR3 DNA reads TGTGCTAGTGGTTTGGTACTAGGACAGAGAAACAATGAGCAGTACTTC. It is translated as CASGLVLGQRNNEQYF.

The V and J genes are TRBV5-6 and TRBJ2-3, with D tentatively TRBD2 (5 bases). The germline V gene has CDR1 SGHDT and CDR2 YYEEEE. This CDR3 comprises 14 residues. Trimming removed 6 bases at V and 5 bases at J, with 16 bases between. The CDR3 nucleotides read TGTGCCAGCACCCCTGGAGGTGGAAGAGATACGCAGTATTTT. Its protein product is CASTPGGGRDTQYF.

This chain connects TRBV19 to TRBJ2-7; perhaps TRBD2 as D (5 bases). Germline values: CDR1 LNHDA, CDR2 SQIVND (reference sequence). V was cut by 3 bases and J by 1 base, with 10 bases left in between. The CDR3 is 14 amino acids. CDR3 bases: TGTGCCAGTAGTATTTTAGCGACATCCTACGAGCAGTACTTC. This translates into CASSILATSYEQYF.

The rearrangement joins TRBV20-1 to TRBJ2-7; perhaps TRBD1 as D (6 bases). From germline, CDR1 is DFQATT and CDR2 SNEGSKA (reference sequence). The CDR3 runs 13 residues. V gave up 6 bases and J gave up 1 base, with 13 bases separating them. This chain's CDR3 is CSAAGTNSYEQYF. CDR3 DNA sequence: TGCAGTGCAGCCGGGACAAATTCCTACGAGCAGTACTTC.

Ten or more counts support this clonotype. The gene calls are TRBV29-1 and TRBJ2-7, with unresolved D. V lost 4 bases to trimming and J lost 6 bases, with 13 bases between them. This CDR3 is 12 amino acids long. Germline CDR1 reads SQVTM; CDR2 reads ANQGSEA. CDR3 amino acids: CSVGWGTAEQYF. The CDR3 DNA reads as TGCAGCGTTGGTTGGGGAACAGCCGAGCAGTACTTC.

This clonotype was picked up a small number of times. V gene TRBV29-1 combines with J gene TRBJ2-7, with 12 positions matching TRBD1. This CDR3 contains 15 residues. V gave up 0 bases and J gave up 5 bases; unmatched junction bases: 5. Germline-derived CDR1 and CDR2 are SQVTM and ANQGSEA. CDR3 loop: CSVEDQGQGAHEQYF. In DNA, the CDR3 is TGCAGCGTTGAAGATCAGGGACAGGGGGCCCACGAGCAGTACTTC.

This chain joins TRBV14 and TRBJ1-2; a weak D match, TRBD1 (5 bases). CDR3 length: 15 amino acids. Deletions cut 4 bases from V and 6 bases from J, with 18 bases between. Germline CDR1 reads SGHDN; CDR2 reads FVKESK. The chain's CDR3 is CASSLSRVNHHGYTF. In nucleotides, the CDR3 is TGTGCCAGCAGCCTCTCCAGGGTTAACCATCATGGCTACACCTTC.

There are a few counts of this clonotype. The V call is TRBV5-1, the J call TRBJ2-7; 9 nucleotides align to TRBD1. CDR1 and CDR2 (germline): SGHRS, YFSETQ. The CDR3 covers 15 residues. Unmatched junction bases numbered 4, after V lost 0 bases and J lost 3 bases. The CDR3 reads CASSLGGTGLYEQYF. DNA for the CDR3: TGCGCCAGCAGCTTGGGAGGGACAGGGCTCTACGAGCAGTACTTC.

This clonotype turned up a few times. The J gene is TRBJ2-1, the V gene TRBV20-1, with 9 nucleotides matching TRBD2. This CDR3 region has 15 residues. Per germline, CDR1 DFQATT and CDR2 SNEGSKA (reference sequence). V gave up 3 bases and J gave up 0 bases; unmatched junction bases: 3. The CDR3, as DNA: TGCAGTGCTAGGCCTAGCGGGGCCTCCTACAATGAGCAGTTCTTC. Protein sequence: CSARPSGASYNEQFF.

The chain employs TRBV2 and TRBJ2-5; 10 bases are a match to TRBD2. The CDR3 is 16 amino acids. V gave up 8 bases and J gave up 3 bases; unmatched junction bases: 12. Germline V gene sequence: CDR1 SNHLY, CDR2 FYNNEI. Here the CDR3 DNA reads TGTGCCAGCCAAGGAGGGGAGGGACTAGCGAAAGAGACCCAGTACTTC. Its translation is CASQGGEGLAKETQYF.

This clonotype was found a few times. This sequence joins TRBV12-3 or TRBV12-4 and TRBJ2-3; the D is unclear. The CDR3 consists of 13 residues. Trimming shortened V by 5 bases and J by 2 bases, and 8 bases separated the two germline ends. CDR3 in amino acids: CASSPDHTDTQYF. The CDR3 DNA follows: TGTGCCAGCAGTCCGGACCACACAGATACGCAGTATTTT.

This clonotype was observed a handful of times. The chain uses TRBV20-1 and TRBJ2-5; D remains ambiguous. CDR1 is DFQATT and CDR2 is SNEGSKA in the germline V gene (reference sequence). V lost 1 base, J lost 4 bases, and 13 bases lay in between. The CDR3 sequence is 14 residues long. This CDR3 is CSARGTTGRETQYF. The CDR3 DNA reads as TGCAGTGCTAGAGGAACCACCGGCCGAGAGACCCAGTACTTC.

This clonotype was seen more than once but under ten times. The chain combines TRBV6-2 or TRBV6-3 with TRBJ2-1, with 9 bases identical to TRBD2. The CDR3 consists of 15 residues. J lost 5 bases, V lost 4 bases, and 6 bases had no gene match. The V gene's germline CDR1 is MNHEY and CDR2 SVGEGT. CDR3 sequence reads: CASSFSGSLNNEQFF. CDR3 nucleotides: TGTGCCAGCAGTTTTAGCGGGAGCCTTAACAATGAGCAGTTCTTC.

Only a few counts were recorded for this clonotype. The gene calls are TRBV4-2 and TRBJ2-1; D is ambiguous. The ends were cut back, 1 base at V and 10 bases at J, with 11 bases in the middle. Germline V gene data show CDR1 as LGHNA and CDR2 as YNFKEQ. The CDR3 loop spans 13 amino acids. CDR3 nucleotides: TGTGCCAGCAGCCAAGTGTGGCTGGGCGAGCAGTTCTTC. As protein: CASSQVWLGEQFF.